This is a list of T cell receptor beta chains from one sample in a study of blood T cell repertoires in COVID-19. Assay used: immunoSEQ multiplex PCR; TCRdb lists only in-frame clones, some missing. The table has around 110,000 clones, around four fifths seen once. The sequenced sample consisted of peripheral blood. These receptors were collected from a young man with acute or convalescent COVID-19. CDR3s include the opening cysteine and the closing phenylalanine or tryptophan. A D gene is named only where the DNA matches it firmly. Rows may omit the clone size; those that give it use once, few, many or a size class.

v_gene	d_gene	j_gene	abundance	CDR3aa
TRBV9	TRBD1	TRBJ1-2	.	CASSGTGTDYTF
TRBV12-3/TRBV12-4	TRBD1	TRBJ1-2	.	CASTHDRGRGYTF
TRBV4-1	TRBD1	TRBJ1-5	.	CASSWTGQGWNQPQHF
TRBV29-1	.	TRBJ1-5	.	CSVEDARVVLRVDGGF
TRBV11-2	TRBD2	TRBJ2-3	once	CASSPINKKREWGDTQYF
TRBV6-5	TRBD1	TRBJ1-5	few	CASSRTGDNQPQHF
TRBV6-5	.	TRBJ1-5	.	CASSTQGGQPQHF
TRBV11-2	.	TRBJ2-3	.	CASSLGFRGSTDTQYF
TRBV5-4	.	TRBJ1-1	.	CASSFAGGAWNTEAFF
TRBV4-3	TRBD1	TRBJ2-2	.	CASSQGDRDTGELFF